The source of this T cell receptor (beta chain) is a study of T cell changes during pregnancy in multiple sclerosis. This table comes from immunoSEQ multiplex PCR, and its TCRdb copy is limited to in-frame clones, with some not included. The table lists tens of thousands of clones, about 94% of them singletons, with less than 5% in the top ten. The CDR3 is 15 residues long. Germline V gives CDR1 LNHNV, CDR2 YYDKDF (reference sequence). V was clipped by 5 bases and J by 8 bases, with 19 bases between them. The sequencing here drew on CD8+ T cells from peripheral blood mononuclear cells, taken in the first trimester of pregnancy. V is TRBV15 and J is TRBJ1-5; D is ambiguous. The receptor comes from a female donor with multiple sclerosis, enrolled in a pregnancy study. The CDR3 loop is CATSLRTEGGEPQHF. In DNA form, the CDR3 reads TGTGCCACCAGCCTGAGGACCGAGGGAGGAGAGCCCCAGCATTTT.